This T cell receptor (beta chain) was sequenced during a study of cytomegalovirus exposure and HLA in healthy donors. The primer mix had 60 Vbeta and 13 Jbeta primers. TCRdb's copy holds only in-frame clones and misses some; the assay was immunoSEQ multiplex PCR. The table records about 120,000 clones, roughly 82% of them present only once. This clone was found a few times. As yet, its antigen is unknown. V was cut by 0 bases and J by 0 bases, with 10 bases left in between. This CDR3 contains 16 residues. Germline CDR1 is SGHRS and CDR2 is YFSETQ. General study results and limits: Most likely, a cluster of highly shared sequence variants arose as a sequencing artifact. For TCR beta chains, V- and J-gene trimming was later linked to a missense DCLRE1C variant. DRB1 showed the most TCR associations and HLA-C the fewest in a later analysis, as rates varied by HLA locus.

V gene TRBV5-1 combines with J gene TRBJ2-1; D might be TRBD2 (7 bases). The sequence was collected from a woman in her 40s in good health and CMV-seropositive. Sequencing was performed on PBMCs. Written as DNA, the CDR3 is TGCGCCAGCAGCTTGGGAGGGGGGGCCTCCTACAATGAGCAGTTCTTC. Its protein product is CASSLGGGASYNEQFF.